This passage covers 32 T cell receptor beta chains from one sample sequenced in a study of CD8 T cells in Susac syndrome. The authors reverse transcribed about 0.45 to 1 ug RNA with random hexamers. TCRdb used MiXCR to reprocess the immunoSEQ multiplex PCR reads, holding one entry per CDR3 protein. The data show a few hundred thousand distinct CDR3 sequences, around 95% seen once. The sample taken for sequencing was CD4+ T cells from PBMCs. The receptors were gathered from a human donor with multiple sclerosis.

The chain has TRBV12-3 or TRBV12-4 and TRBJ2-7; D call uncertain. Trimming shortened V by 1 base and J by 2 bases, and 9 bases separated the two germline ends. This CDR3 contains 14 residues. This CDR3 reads CASSLGGFAYEQYF. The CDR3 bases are TGTGCCAGCAGTTTAGGGGGATTCGCCTACGAGCAGTACTTC.

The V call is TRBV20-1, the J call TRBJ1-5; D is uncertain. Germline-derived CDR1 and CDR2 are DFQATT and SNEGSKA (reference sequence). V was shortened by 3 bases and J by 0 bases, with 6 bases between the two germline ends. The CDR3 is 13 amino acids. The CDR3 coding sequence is TGCAGTGCTAGCTCAGGTAGCAATCAGCCCCAGCATTTT. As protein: CSASSGSNQPQHF.

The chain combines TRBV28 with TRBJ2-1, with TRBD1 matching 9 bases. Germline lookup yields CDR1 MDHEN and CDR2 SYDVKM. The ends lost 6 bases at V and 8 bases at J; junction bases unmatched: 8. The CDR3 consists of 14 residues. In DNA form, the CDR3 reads TGTGCCAGCAGACGGGACAGGGTTCTCCATGAGCAGTTCTTC. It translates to CASRRDRVLHEQFF.

The CDR3: CASSRGINTEAFF. For the CDR3, the DNA is TGTGCCAGCAGCCGCGGGATCAACACTGAAGCTTTCTTT. V gene TRBV7-9 combines with J gene TRBJ1-1; unclear D gene. CDR3 length equals 13 residues. Between the trimmed V and J ends, which lost 5 bases and 2 bases, there was a span of 9 bases. Germline-derived CDR1 and CDR2 are SEHNR and FQNEAQ (reference sequence). Variable domain in full (rest from reference TRBV7-9 and TRBJ1-1): DTGVSQNPRHKITKRGQNVTFRCDPISEHNRLYWYRQTLGQGPEFLTYFQNEAQLEKSRLLSDRFSAERPKGSFSTLEIQRTEQGDSAMYLCASSRGINTEAFFGQGTRLTVV.

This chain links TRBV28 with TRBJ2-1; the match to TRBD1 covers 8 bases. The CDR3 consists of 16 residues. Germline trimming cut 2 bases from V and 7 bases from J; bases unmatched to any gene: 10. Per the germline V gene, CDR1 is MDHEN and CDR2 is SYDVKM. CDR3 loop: CASSLRQGAIFNEQFF. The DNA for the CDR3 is TGTGCCAGCAGTTTACGGCAGGGGGCGATTTTTAATGAGCAGTTCTTC.

The CDR3 loop is CASSEGPLGSGAYEQYF. The CDR3 bases are TGTGCCAGCAGTGAAGGGCCTTTGGGTAGCGGAGCCTACGAGCAGTACTTC. The rearrangement links TRBV6-1 to TRBJ2-7; the D gene is possibly TRBD2 (6 bases). Germline V gene lookup returns CDR1 MNHNS and CDR2 SASEGT. V lost 1 base and J lost 2, with 18 bases in between. This CDR3 has 17 residues.

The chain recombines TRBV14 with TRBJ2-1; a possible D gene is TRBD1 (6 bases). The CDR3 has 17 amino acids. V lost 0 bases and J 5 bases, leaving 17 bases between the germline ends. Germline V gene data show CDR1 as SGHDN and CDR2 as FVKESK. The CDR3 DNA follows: TGTGCCAGCAGCCAAGATAGACTCCTAGGGGGTGACAATGAGCAGTTCTTC. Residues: CASSQDRLLGGDNEQFF.

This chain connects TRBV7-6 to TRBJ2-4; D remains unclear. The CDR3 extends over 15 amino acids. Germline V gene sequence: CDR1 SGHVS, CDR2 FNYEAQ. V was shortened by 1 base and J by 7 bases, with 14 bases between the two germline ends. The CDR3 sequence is CASSLGAGRQNIQYF. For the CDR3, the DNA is TGTGCCAGCAGCTTAGGTGCAGGAAGGCAGAACATTCAGTACTTC.

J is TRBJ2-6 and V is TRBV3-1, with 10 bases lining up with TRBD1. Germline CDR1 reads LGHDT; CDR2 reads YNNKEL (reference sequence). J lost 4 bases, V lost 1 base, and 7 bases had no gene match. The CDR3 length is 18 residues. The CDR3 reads CASSQGLGTGVGANVLTF. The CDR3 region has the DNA TGTGCCAGCAGCCAAGGTCTGGGGACAGGGGTAGGGGCCAACGTCCTGACTTTC.

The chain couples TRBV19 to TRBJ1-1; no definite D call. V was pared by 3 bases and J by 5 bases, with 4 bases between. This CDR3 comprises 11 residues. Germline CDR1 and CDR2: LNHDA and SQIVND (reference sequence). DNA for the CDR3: TGTGCCAGTAGTATGTGGACTGAAGCTTTCTTT. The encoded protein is CASSMWTEAFF. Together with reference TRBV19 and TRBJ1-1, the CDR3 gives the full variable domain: DGGITQSPKYLFRKEGQNVTLSCEQNLNHDAMYWYRQDPGQGLRLIYYSQIVNDFQKGDIAEGYSVSREKKESFPLTVTSAQKNPTAFYLCASSMWTEAFFGQGTRLTVV.

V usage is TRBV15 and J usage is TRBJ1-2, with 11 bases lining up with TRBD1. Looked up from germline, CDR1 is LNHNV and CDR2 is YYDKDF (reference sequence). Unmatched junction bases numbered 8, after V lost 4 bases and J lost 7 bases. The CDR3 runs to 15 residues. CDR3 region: CATSKGQGALGGYTF. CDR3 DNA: TGTGCCACCAGCAAAGGACAGGGGGCTCTGGGTGGCTACACCTTC.

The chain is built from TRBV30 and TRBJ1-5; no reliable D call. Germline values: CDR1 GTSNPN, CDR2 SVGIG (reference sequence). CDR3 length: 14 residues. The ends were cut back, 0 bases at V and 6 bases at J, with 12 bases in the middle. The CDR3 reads CAWSVPPNIQPQHF. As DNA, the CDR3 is TGTGCCTGGAGTGTCCCACCCAATATTCAGCCCCAGCATTTT.

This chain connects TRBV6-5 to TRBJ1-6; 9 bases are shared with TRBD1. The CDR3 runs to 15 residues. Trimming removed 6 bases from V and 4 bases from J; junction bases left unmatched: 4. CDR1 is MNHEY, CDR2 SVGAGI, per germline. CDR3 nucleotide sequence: TGTGCCAGCAGGAAACAGGGGGCTTATAATTCACCCCTCCACTTT. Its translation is CASRKQGAYNSPLHF.

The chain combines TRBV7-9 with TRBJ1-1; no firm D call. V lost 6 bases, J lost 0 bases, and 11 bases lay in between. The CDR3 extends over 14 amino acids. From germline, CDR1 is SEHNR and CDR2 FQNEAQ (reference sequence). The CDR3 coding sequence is TGTGCCAGCAGATCAGAGGTTATGAACACTGAAGCTTTCTTT. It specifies CASRSEVMNTEAFF.

The CDR3, as DNA: TGTGCCAGCAGATCTAGGGGTTGGAAGGGCGAGCAGTACTTC. Its translation: CASRSRGWKGEQYF. The gene calls are TRBV12-3 or TRBV12-4 and TRBJ2-7; D perhaps matches TRBD1 (5 bases). V lost 6 bases, J lost 6 bases, and 18 bases lay in between. This CDR3 has 14 amino acids.

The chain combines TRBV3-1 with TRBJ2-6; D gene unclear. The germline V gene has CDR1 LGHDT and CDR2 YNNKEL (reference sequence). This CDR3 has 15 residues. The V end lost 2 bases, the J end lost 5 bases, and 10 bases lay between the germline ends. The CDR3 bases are TGTGCCAGCAGCCAACCAGCACTGCGGGCCAACGTCCTGACTTTC. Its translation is CASSQPALRANVLTF.

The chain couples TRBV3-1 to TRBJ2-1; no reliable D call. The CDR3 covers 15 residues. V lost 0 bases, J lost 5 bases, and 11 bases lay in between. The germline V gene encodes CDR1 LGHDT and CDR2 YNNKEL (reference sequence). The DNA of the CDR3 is TGTGCCAGCAGCCAAGAAATAGGGCGGAACAATGAGCAGTTCTTC. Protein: CASSQEIGRNNEQFF.

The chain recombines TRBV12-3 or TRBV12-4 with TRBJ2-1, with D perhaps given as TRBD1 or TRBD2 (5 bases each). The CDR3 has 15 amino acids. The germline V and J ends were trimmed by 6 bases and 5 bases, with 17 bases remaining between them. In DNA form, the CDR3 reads TGTGCCAGCAGGACTACGGGACCAAGCGACAATGAGCAGTTCTTC. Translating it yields CASRTTGPSDNEQFF.

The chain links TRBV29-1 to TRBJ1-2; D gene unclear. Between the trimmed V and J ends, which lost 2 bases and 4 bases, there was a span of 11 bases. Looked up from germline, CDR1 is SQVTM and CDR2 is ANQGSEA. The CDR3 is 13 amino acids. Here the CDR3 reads CSVENGGGYGYTF. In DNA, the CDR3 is TGCAGCGTTGAAAACGGTGGCGGCTATGGCTACACCTTC.

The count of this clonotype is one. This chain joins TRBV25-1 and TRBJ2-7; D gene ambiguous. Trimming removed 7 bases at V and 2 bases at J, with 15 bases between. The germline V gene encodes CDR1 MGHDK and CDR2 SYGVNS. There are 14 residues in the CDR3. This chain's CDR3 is CASKSHEQAYEQYF. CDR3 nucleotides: TGTGCCAGCAAGTCCCATGAACAAGCCTACGAGCAGTACTTC.

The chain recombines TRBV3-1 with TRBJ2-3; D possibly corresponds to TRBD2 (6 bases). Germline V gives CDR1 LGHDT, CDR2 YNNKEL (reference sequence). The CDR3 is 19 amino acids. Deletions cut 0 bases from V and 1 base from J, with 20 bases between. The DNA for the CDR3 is TGTGCCAGCAGCCAAGATGTGGTAAGGCGGGGCGGACGCACAGATACGCAGTATTTT. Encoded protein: CASSQDVVRRGGRTDTQYF.

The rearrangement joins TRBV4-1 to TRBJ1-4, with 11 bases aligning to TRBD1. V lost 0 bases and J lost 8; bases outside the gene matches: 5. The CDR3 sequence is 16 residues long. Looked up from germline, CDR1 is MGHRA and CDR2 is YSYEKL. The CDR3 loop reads CASSQEGTGGDEKLFF. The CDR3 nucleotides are TGCGCCAGCAGCCAAGAGGGGACAGGGGGTGACGAAAAACTGTTTTTT.

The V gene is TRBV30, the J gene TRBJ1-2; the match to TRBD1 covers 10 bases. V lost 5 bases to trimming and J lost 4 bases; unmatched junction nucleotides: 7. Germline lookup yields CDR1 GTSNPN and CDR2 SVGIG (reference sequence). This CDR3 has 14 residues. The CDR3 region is CAWGKGDRGYGYTF. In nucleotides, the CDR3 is TGTGCCTGGGGAAAGGGGGACAGGGGCTATGGCTACACCTTC.

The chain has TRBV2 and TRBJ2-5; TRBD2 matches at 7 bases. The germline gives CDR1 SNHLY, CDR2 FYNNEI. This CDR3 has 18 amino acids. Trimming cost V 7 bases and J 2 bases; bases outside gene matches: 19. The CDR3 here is CASNRSYRPSGGQETQYF. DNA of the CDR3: TGTGCCAGCAATCGCAGTTATCGGCCTAGCGGAGGACAAGAGACCCAGTACTTC.

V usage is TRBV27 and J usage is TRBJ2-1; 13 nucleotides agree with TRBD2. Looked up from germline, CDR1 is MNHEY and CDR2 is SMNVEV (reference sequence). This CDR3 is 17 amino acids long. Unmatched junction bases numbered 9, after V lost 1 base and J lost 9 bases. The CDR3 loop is CASSLFGRTSGRGEQFF. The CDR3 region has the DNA TGTGCCAGCAGTTTATTTGGGCGGACTAGCGGGAGAGGTGAGCAGTTCTTC.

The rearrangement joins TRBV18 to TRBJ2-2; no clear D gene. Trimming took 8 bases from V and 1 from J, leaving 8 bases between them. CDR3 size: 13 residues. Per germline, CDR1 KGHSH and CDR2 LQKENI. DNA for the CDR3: TGTGCCAGCCTTCCTTTGAACACCGGGGAGCTGTTTTTT. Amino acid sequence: CASLPLNTGELFF.

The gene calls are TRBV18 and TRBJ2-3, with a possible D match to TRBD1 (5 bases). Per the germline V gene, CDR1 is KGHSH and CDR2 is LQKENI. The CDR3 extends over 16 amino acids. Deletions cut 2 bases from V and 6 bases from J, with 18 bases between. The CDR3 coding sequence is TGTGCCAGCTCACCAGTAGCAAGGGGCGGTGGTGATACGCAGTATTTT. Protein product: CASSPVARGGGDTQYF. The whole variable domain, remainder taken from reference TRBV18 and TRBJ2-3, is NAGVMQNPRHLVRRRGQEARLRCSPMKGHSHVYWYRQLPEEGLKFMVYLQKENIIDESGMPKERFSAEFPKEGPSILRIQQVVRGDSAAYFCASSPVARGGGDTQYFGPGTRLTVL.

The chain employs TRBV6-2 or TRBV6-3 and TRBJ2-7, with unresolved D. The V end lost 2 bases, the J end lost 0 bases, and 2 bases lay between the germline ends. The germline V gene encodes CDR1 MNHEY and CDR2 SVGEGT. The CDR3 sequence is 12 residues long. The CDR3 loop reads CASSYTSYEQYF. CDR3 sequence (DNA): TGTGCCAGCAGTTACACCTCCTACGAGCAGTACTTC.

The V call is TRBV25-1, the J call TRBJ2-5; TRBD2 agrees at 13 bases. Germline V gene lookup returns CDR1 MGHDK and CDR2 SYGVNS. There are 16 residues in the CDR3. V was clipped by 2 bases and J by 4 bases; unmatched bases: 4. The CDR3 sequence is CASSEGLAGDRETQYF. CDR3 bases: TGTGCCAGCAGTGAAGGACTAGCGGGAGATCGAGAGACCCAGTACTTC.

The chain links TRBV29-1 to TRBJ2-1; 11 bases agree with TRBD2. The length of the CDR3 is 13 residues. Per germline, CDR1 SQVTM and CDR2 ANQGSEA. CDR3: CSVGTSGYNEQFF. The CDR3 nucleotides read TGCAGTGTCGGGACTAGCGGCTACAATGAGCAGTTCTTC.

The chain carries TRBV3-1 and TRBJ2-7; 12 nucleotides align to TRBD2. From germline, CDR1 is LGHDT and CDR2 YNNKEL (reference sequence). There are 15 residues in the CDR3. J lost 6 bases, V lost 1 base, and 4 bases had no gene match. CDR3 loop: CASSQGTSGTGEQYF. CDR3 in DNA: TGTGCCAGCAGCCAAGGGACTAGCGGGACTGGCGAGCAGTACTTC.

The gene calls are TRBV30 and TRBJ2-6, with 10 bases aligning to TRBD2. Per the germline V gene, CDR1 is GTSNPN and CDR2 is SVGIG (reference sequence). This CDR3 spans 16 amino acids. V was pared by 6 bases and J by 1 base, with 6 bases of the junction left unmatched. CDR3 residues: CACSVLAGSGANVLTF. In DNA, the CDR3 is TGTGCCTGCTCGGTACTAGCGGGATCTGGGGCCAACGTCCTGACTTTC.